This entry lists 21 T cell receptor beta chains sequenced from one sample in a study of tissue T cells after allogeneic stem cell transplantation. This table comes from immunoSEQ multiplex PCR, and its TCRdb copy is limited to in-frame clones, with some not included. The data contain about 7,700 clones, roughly a third of them singletons. Noted time point: mouse harvest day 14 after allogeneic transplant. Mouse grafts combined 10^7 T-cell-depleted bone marrow cells with 10^6 splenic CD5+ T cells. The specimen sequenced was skin. The receptor set was obtained from a female BALB/c mouse given C57BL/6 T cells with graft-versus-host disease after an allogeneic hematopoietic cell transplant.

This clone was seen more than once but under ten times. Genes and germline are mouse. The read gets to within 1 residue of the CDR3 end, and the germline J gene fills in the rest. Other DNA sequences of this sample code for an identical CDR3. The chain recombines TRBV26 with TRBJ1-6; D not certain. TRBJ1-6 is an ORF; its function is uncertain. The V end lost 3 bases, the J end lost 0 bases, and 3 bases lay between the germline ends. Per germline, CDR1 KGHPV and CDR2 FQNQEV (reference sequence). CDR3 length equals 14 residues. The sequenced part of the CDR3 DNA is TGTGCCAGCAGTCTAAATTCCTATAATTCGCCCCTCTAC. Translated, it gives CASSLNSYNSPLY. The CDR3 as a whole reads CASSLNSYNSPLYF.

This clone was observed a handful of times. Gene names follow the mouse nomenclature. Coverage ceases 1 residue before the CDR3 finishes, and the germline J gene fills in the end. This chain links TRBV26 with TRBJ1-6, with 9 bases that match TRBD1. TRBJ1-6 is marked as an open reading frame, function uncertain. From germline, CDR1 is KGHPV and CDR2 FQNQEV (reference sequence). V trimming: 1 base; J trimming: 8 bases; junction bases outside the gene matches: 3. The CDR3 has 15 amino acids. CDR3 loop: CASSLLGQGDSPLYF. The DNA read from the CDR3 is TGTGCCAGCAGTCTGTTGGGACAGGGAGATTCGCCCCTCTAC.

Worth noting for this clone: Gene names are the mouse ones. The CDR3 end lies 1 residue beyond the end of the read and is filled in from the germline J gene. The gene calls are TRBV26 and TRBJ2-5; tentative D call: TRBD1 (6 bases). The CDR3 length is 13 residues. Trimming removed 4 bases from V and 2 bases from J, with 7 bases in between. Germline V gene data show CDR1 as KGHPV and CDR2 as FQNQEV (reference sequence). The CDR3 protein is CASSRRGQDTQYF. Partial CDR3 DNA: TGTGCCAGCAGTCGCAGGGGCCAAGACACCCAGTAC.

With respect to this clone: Gene names and germline refer to mouse. Read sequence stops 1 residue before the CDR3 end, and the germline J gene provides the missing end. The chain joins TRBV3 to TRBJ2-5, with TRBD2 identical over 9 bases. Per germline, CDR1 SNHLY and CDR2 FYNGKV (reference sequence). V lost 4 bases, J lost 8 bases, and 7 bases stayed unmatched. The CDR3 is made up of 14 amino acids. CDR3 sequence reads: CASSSTGGSGTQYF. The covered CDR3 bases are TGTGCCAGCAGCTCAACTGGGGGGTCTGGCACCCAGTAC.

Notes on this clone: Gene names are the mouse ones. Coverage ceases 1 residue before the CDR3 finishes, and the germline J gene fills in the end. The V and J genes are TRBV13-2 and TRBJ2-7, with D perhaps TRBD1 (6 bases). This CDR3 region has 12 residues. V was cut by 3 bases and J by 6 bases, with 10 bases left in between. Germline V CDR1 and CDR2: NNHNN, SYGAGS (reference sequence). CDR3 sequence reads: CASGAQGSEQYF. The DNA read from the CDR3 is TGTGCCAGCGGTGCACAGGGTTCTGAACAGTAC.

This clone has more than one count but fewer than ten. The gene names given are mouse names. The read ends 1 residue shy of where the CDR3 ends; the end is completed using the germline J gene. The chain combines TRBV26 with TRBJ2-1, with 12 bases matching TRBD2. Trimming cost V 6 bases and J 7 bases; bases outside gene matches: 4. The germline V gene encodes CDR1 KGHPV and CDR2 FQNQEV (reference sequence). This CDR3 region has 14 residues. The CDR3 region is CASSRLGGLAEQFF. Partial CDR3 DNA: TGTGCCAGCAGCCGACTGGGGGGGCTGGCTGAGCAGTTC.

This clone was seen a handful of times. The gene symbols are mouse symbols. With the read ending 1 residue before the CDR3 end, the germline J gene is used to fill in that end. This sequence joins TRBV26 and TRBJ2-7, with 7 bases matching TRBD1. After removal of 1 base from V and 0 bases from J, the junction contained 6 bases not matched to a gene. Germline V CDR1 and CDR2: KGHPV, FQNQEV (reference sequence). CDR3 length: 16 residues. The CDR3 sequence is CASSLLSGQSSYEQYF. The sequenced part of the CDR3 DNA is TGTGCCAGCAGTCTGTTGTCGGGACAGAGCTCCTATGAACAGTAC.

By its share, this clone is medium-sized (0.01 to 0.1%). The gene names here belong to mouse. The read stops 1 residue short of the end of the CDR3; the missing end is completed from the germline J gene. The chain recombines TRBV23 with TRBJ2-7; TRBD2 is taken as the D call from the table, unchecked against the DNA. This CDR3 spans 15 amino acids. Germline V gives CDR1 KGHTA, CDR2 FQNQQP. The CDR3: CSSSQSRGGRYEQYF. Partial CDR3 DNA: TGCTCCAGCAGTCAATCGAGGGGGGGGCGCTATGAACAGTAC.

This clone was counted between two and nine times. Germline and genes here are mouse. The read halts 1 residue ahead of the CDR3 end, with the missing end drawn from the germline J gene. The V call is TRBV5, the J call TRBJ2-2, with D maybe TRBD1 (6 bases). The V and J ends lost 1 base and 2 bases respectively, with 8 bases between them. The germline V gene encodes CDR1 LGHNA and CDR2 YNLKQL (reference sequence). The CDR3 runs 15 residues. CDR3: CASSQGQGNTGQLYF. The DNA read from the CDR3 is TGTGCCAGCAGCCAAGGGCAGGGGAACACCGGGCAGCTCTAC.

This clone ranks as medium-sized. Gene names and germline match the mouse. Coverage ceases 1 residue before the CDR3 finishes, and the germline J gene fills in the end. The chain has TRBV3 and TRBJ1-4, with D tentatively TRBD1 (6 bases). The CDR3 is 15 amino acids. Per the germline V gene, CDR1 is SNHLY and CDR2 is FYNGKV (reference sequence). With 4 bases removed from V and 0 bases from J, the gap between germline ends came to 9 bases. The CDR3 loop is CASSSAGVSNERLFF. Partial CDR3 DNA: TGTGCCAGCAGCTCCGCAGGGGTTTCCAACGAAAGATTATTT.

On this clone: Mouse germline and gene names are used. CDR3 DNA, as far as it was read: TGTAGTTCTCCCGGACAGGGGGGTTCTGGAAATACGCTCTAT. Translated, it gives CSSPGQGGSGNTLY. Given in full, the CDR3 is CSSPGQGGSGNTLYF. This chain joins TRBV30 and TRBJ1-3, with 10 bases matching TRBD1. The read is 1 residue too short to cover the CDR3 end, so that end is filled in from the germline J gene. Germline V gene lookup returns CDR1 SQVVS and CDR2 ANEGSEA. V lost 5 bases and J lost 0; bases outside the gene matches: 4. The CDR3 has 15 amino acids.

This clone was observed a handful of times. Any gene name here is a mouse gene name. The read terminates 1 residue ahead of where the CDR3 ends, so the germline J gene completes it. The gene calls are TRBV23 and TRBJ1-1. CDR1 is KGHTA, CDR2 FQNQQP, per germline. The CDR3 is made up of 14 amino acids. CDR3 DNA (partial): TGCTCCAGCAGTCAATCTTTGGGGAGGAGGGAAGTCTTC. Translation gives CSSSQSLGRREVF. The full CDR3 is CSSSQSLGRREVFF.

This clone was picked up a small number of times. Here the gene names and germline are mouse. The sequenced part of the CDR3 DNA is TGTGCCAGCAGCTTCTGGGGGGGGTATGCTGAGCAGTTC. Its protein product is CASSFWGGYAEQF. The complete CDR3 reads CASSFWGGYAEQFF. The chain recombines TRBV4 with TRBJ2-1; 9 positions agree with TRBD2. The read ends 1 residue before the CDR3 terminus; that terminus is restored from the germline J gene. The CDR3 spans 14 residues. Germline values: CDR1 LGHDT, CDR2 YNNKQL (reference sequence). Unmatched junction bases numbered 2, after V lost 4 bases and J lost 4 bases.

For this clone: Gene labels here are mouse ones. The read halts 1 residue ahead of the CDR3 end, with the missing end drawn from the germline J gene. The chain has TRBV31 and TRBJ1-6; 11 bases line up with TRBD1. TRBJ1-6 is reported as an ORF; its role is uncertain. The trim removed 3 bases at V and 3 bases at J, leaving 1 base unmatched. This CDR3 contains 15 residues. Germline V CDR1 and CDR2: GKSSPN, SITVG. CDR3 in amino acids: CAWRGTGGYNSPLYF. The sequenced CDR3 bases are TGTGCCTGGAGGGGGACAGGGGGCTATAATTCGCCCCTCTAC.

This clone was seen only a few times. Gene names follow the mouse nomenclature. The read gets to within 1 residue of the CDR3 end, and the germline J gene fills in the rest. The chain is built from TRBV3 and TRBJ1-5; the match to TRBD1 covers 7 bases. The trim removed 1 base at V and 0 bases at J, leaving 3 bases unmatched. The CDR3 runs to 16 residues. Per germline, CDR1 SNHLY and CDR2 FYNGKV (reference sequence). The CDR3 sequence is CASSLGTGYNNQAPLF. CDR3 bases read: TGTGCCAGCAGCTTAGGGACAGGTTATAACAACCAGGCTCCGCTT.

Worth noting for this clone: The germline and genes are mouse ones. The observed sequence ends 1 residue before the CDR3 terminus, with the missing tail filled in from the germline J gene. This chain links TRBV12-2 with TRBJ1-4; 8 positions agree with TRBD1. CDR3 length equals 15 residues. CDR1 and CDR2 from the germline V gene are SGHLS and HYDKME. J was trimmed by 2 bases and V by 2 bases; bases with no gene match: 3. Partial CDR3 DNA: TGTGCCAGCTCTCCTCAGGGGGCCTCCAACGAAAGATTATTT. This encodes CASSPQGASNERLF. The full CDR3 protein reads CASSPQGASNERLFF.

A remark on this clone: Gene names and germline refer to mouse. The observed sequence ends 1 residue before the CDR3 terminus, with the missing tail filled in from the germline J gene. The V call is TRBV26, the J call TRBJ2-5; the D gene is possibly TRBD2 (6 bases). V lost 2 bases to trimming and J lost 6 bases, with 9 bases between them. Germline V gene data show CDR1 as KGHPV and CDR2 as FQNQEV (reference sequence). The CDR3 extends over 13 amino acids. The CDR3 sequence is CASSLGGLDTQYF. CDR3 DNA (partial): TGTGCCAGCAGTCTGGGGGGGTTGGACACCCAGTAC. Drawing the rest from reference TRBV26 and TRBJ2-5, the complete variable domain is NSKVIQTPRYLVKGQGQKAKMRCIPEKGHPVVFWYQQNKNNEFKFLINFQNQEVLQQIDMTEKRFSAECPSNSPCSLEIQSSEAGDSALYLCASSLGGLDTQYFGPGTRLLVL.

This clone was recorded a few times. Gene names and germline match the mouse. The read comes to an end 1 residue before the CDR3 does, leaving the germline J gene to fill in the end. The gene calls are TRBV31 and TRBJ2-1; 7 bases align to TRBD1. Germline CDR1 GKSSPN, CDR2 SITVG. V shed 0 bases and J 0 bases; nucleotides not matched to a gene: 2. CDR3 length equals 15 residues. This CDR3 reads CAWSLGQNNYAEQFF. CDR3 DNA, as far as it was read: TGTGCCTGGAGTCTGGGACAGAATAACTATGCTGAGCAGTTC. Drawing the rest from reference TRBV31 and TRBJ2-1, the complete variable domain is AQTIHQWPVAEIKAVGSPLSLGCTIKGKSSPNLYWYWQATGGTLQQLFYSITVGQVESVVQLNLSASRPKDDQFILSTEKLLLSHSGFYLCAWSLGQNNYAEQFFGPGTRLTVL.

In its sample, this clone is medium-sized. Gene names are mouse gene names. The read is 1 residue too short to cover the CDR3 end, so that end is filled in from the germline J gene. The chain is built from TRBV13-2 and TRBJ1-2; weak D call: TRBD1 (6 bases). The germline CDR1 and CDR2 sequences are NNHNN and SYGAGS (reference sequence). The CDR3 is made up of 14 amino acids. The V gene lost 1 base and the J gene lost 1 base, with 8 bases spanning the gap. The CDR3 spells CASGDRDINSDYTF. CDR3 DNA, as far as it was read: TGTGCCAGCGGTGATCGGGACATAAACTCCGACTACACC.

In the case of this clone: Genes here carry mouse names. The read stops 1 residue short of the end of the CDR3; the missing end is completed from the germline J gene. The rearrangement links TRBV16 to TRBJ1-4, with TRBD1 matching 8 bases. The germline V gene has CDR1 SGHSA and CDR2 FRNQAP. The CDR3 extends over 15 amino acids. V trimming: 3 bases; J trimming: 2 bases; junction bases outside the gene matches: 2. CDR3 bases read: TGTGCAAGCAGCTTCGGACAGGGATCCAACGAAAGATTATTT. Its protein product is CASSFGQGSNERLF. The CDR3 as a whole reads CASSFGQGSNERLFF.

About this clone itself: Germline and genes: mouse. The read terminates 1 residue before the CDR3 end, so the remaining end is supplied by the germline J gene. J is TRBJ2-7 and V is TRBV15; unclear D gene. The CDR3 runs 13 residues. Germline CDR1 SGHND, CDR2 FRSKSL. V shed 3 bases and J shed 0 bases, with 6 bases lying between them. The CDR3 region is CASSFVGSYEQYF. CDR3 DNA (partial): TGTGCCAGCAGTTTTGTGGGCTCCTATGAACAGTAC.